These T cell receptor beta chains were read from a single sample in a study of T-cell reconstitution after alpha-beta-depleted transplantation in children. TCRdb called the PCR reads again in MiXCR, with one record for every CDR3 protein. The data hold under 350,000 distinct CDR3 sequences, with 9.9% observed a single time. Material: PBMCs from the stem cell graft donor, obtained from the stem cell graft. The receptor source for this set is a human donor who donated a stem cell graft to a child with SCID. The CDR3 runs from the conserved cysteine through the conserved F or W. Each record gives: D gene, clone size, J gene, V gene, CDR3 protein, CDR3 DNA. A D gene is named only where the DNA matches it firmly. Size is stated for part of the rows, as once, few or many counts, or as a class when the clone is expanded.

d_call: NA; clone_size: few; j_call: TRBJ2-1; v_call: TRBV20-1; cdr3_aa: CSASNQGRNEQFF; cdr3_nt: TGCAGTGCTTCGAACCAAGGACGCAATGAGCAGTTCTTC
d_call: NA; clone_size: few; j_call: TRBJ2-2; v_call: TRBV12-3/TRBV12-4; cdr3_aa: CASSRHGDMAGELFF; cdr3_nt: TGTGCCAGCAGCAGACATGGGGACATGGCCGGGGAGCTGTTTTTT
d_call: TRBD2; clone_size: NA; j_call: TRBJ2-1; v_call: TRBV5-1; cdr3_aa: CASSLVLAGANEQFF; cdr3_nt: TGCGCCAGCAGCTTGGTCCTAGCGGGGGCCAATGAGCAGTTCTTC
d_call: TRBD1; clone_size: few; j_call: TRBJ2-7; v_call: TRBV7-9; cdr3_aa: CASSSSGTELYEQYF; cdr3_nt: TGTGCCAGCAGCTCCTCCGGGACAGAACTCTACGAGCAGTACTTC
d_call: TRBD2; clone_size: few; j_call: TRBJ2-5; v_call: TRBV20-1; cdr3_aa: CSARDASGGRTQETQYF; cdr3_nt: TGCAGTGCTAGAGATGCTAGCGGGGGCCGGACTCAAGAGACCCAGTACTTC
d_call: NA; clone_size: NA; j_call: TRBJ2-7; v_call: TRBV7-2; cdr3_aa: CASSTGRLHYEQYF; cdr3_nt: TGTGCCAGCAGCACGGGACGTCTACACTACGAGCAGTACTTC
d_call: NA; clone_size: many; j_call: TRBJ1-4; v_call: TRBV25-1; cdr3_aa: CASIEGGLTEKLFF; cdr3_nt: TGTGCCAGCATCGAGGGGGGGCTTACTGAAAAACTGTTTTTT
d_call: NA; clone_size: few; j_call: TRBJ1-2; v_call: TRBV7-8; cdr3_aa: CASSLSRLDTYGYTF; cdr3_nt: TGTGCCAGCAGCTTAAGTCGCCTGGACACCTATGGCTACACCTTC
d_call: NA; clone_size: few; j_call: TRBJ2-6; v_call: TRBV12-3/TRBV12-4; cdr3_aa: CASSPGEALTF; cdr3_nt: TGTGCCAGCAGCCCCGGCGAGGCCCTGACTTTC
d_call: TRBD1; clone_size: NA; j_call: TRBJ1-2; v_call: TRBV12-3/TRBV12-4; cdr3_aa: CASSSIRGHRGYTF; cdr3_nt: TGTGCCAGCAGTTCCATCAGGGGGCATCGGGGCTACACCTTC
d_call: NA; clone_size: many; j_call: TRBJ2-1; v_call: TRBV20-1; cdr3_aa: CSAGDGYNEQFF; cdr3_nt: TGCAGTGCTGGGGACGGATACAATGAGCAGTTCTTC
d_call: TRBD1; clone_size: NA; j_call: TRBJ2-7; v_call: TRBV29-1; cdr3_aa: CSSIGTGGEQYF; cdr3_nt: TGCAGCTCGATAGGGACAGGGGGCGAGCAGTACTTC
d_call: TRBD2; clone_size: NA; j_call: TRBJ2-1; v_call: TRBV6-5; cdr3_aa: CASSYTSGLAGGNEQFF; cdr3_nt: TGTGCCAGCAGTTACACTAGTGGACTAGCGGGAGGGAATGAGCAGTTCTTC
d_call: NA; clone_size: few; j_call: TRBJ1-6; v_call: TRBV7-6; cdr3_aa: CASSLKGTNSPLHF; cdr3_nt: TGTGCCAGCAGCTTAAAGGGCACGAATTCACCCCTCCACTTT
d_call: NA; clone_size: many; j_call: TRBJ2-2; v_call: TRBV20-1; cdr3_aa: CSARQDSNTGELFF; cdr3_nt: TGCAGTGCTAGACAGGACTCCAACACCGGGGAGCTGTTTTTT
d_call: NA; clone_size: NA; j_call: TRBJ2-1; v_call: TRBV5-6; cdr3_aa: CASNFPSSSYNEQFF; cdr3_nt: TGTGCCAGCAACTTTCCTTCAAGCTCCTACAATGAGCAGTTCTTC
d_call: TRBD1; clone_size: few; j_call: TRBJ1-6; v_call: TRBV6-1; cdr3_aa: CATTGQGYNSPLHF; cdr3_nt: TGTGCCACCACCGGACAGGGCTATAATTCACCCCTCCACTTT
d_call: NA; clone_size: NA; j_call: TRBJ2-7; v_call: TRBV7-6; cdr3_aa: CASSLSGTFEQYF; cdr3_nt: TGTGCCAGCAGCTTATCCGGGACGTTCGAGCAGTACTTC
d_call: TRBD1; clone_size: few; j_call: TRBJ2-2; v_call: TRBV5-1; cdr3_aa: CASSVGTVNTGELFF; cdr3_nt: TGCGCCAGCAGTGTGGGGACAGTGAACACCGGGGAGCTGTTTTTT
d_call: NA; clone_size: few; j_call: TRBJ2-7; v_call: TRBV5-1; cdr3_aa: CASSLFGVEGYEQYF; cdr3_nt: TGCGCCAGCAGCTTGTTTGGGGTGGAGGGATACGAGCAGTACTTC
d_call: NA; clone_size: many; j_call: TRBJ2-1; v_call: TRBV6-5; cdr3_aa: CASSSDKYNEQFF; cdr3_nt: TGTGCCAGCAGTTCCGACAAGTACAATGAGCAGTTCTTC
d_call: NA; clone_size: few; j_call: TRBJ2-3; v_call: TRBV7-7; cdr3_aa: CASSLSGGFTDTKYF; cdr3_nt: TGTGCTAGCAGCTTATCGGGTGGGTTTACAGATACGAAGTATTTT
d_call: NA; clone_size: many; j_call: TRBJ2-5; v_call: TRBV3-1; cdr3_aa: CASSQKDLEETQYF; cdr3_nt: TGTGCCAGCAGCCAAAAGGACCTTGAAGAGACCCAGTACTTC
d_call: TRBD2; clone_size: NA; j_call: TRBJ2-5; v_call: TRBV4-1; cdr3_aa: CASSQDPTSGAQETQYF; cdr3_nt: TGCGCCAGCAGCCAAGACCCAACTAGCGGGGCCCAAGAGACCCAGTACTTC
d_call: TRBD2; clone_size: NA; j_call: TRBJ2-3; v_call: TRBV20-1; cdr3_aa: CSAEVRGGTDTQYF; cdr3_nt: TGCAGTGCGGAAGTCCGGGGGGGCACAGATACGCAGTATTTT
d_call: NA; clone_size: few; j_call: TRBJ1-5; v_call: TRBV10-3; cdr3_aa: CAITEGGNQPQHF; cdr3_nt: TGTGCCATCACCGAGGGGGGCAATCAGCCCCAGCATTTT
d_call: NA; clone_size: NA; j_call: TRBJ2-5; v_call: TRBV5-1; cdr3_aa: CASSLQGGFQETQYF; cdr3_nt: TGCGCCAGCAGCTTGCAGGGGGGGTTCCAAGAGACCCAGTACTTC
d_call: NA; clone_size: NA; j_call: TRBJ2-7; v_call: TRBV5-1; cdr3_aa: CASSLVRGNYEQYF; cdr3_nt: TGCGCCAGCAGCTTGGTTCGGGGCAACTACGAGCAGTACTTC
d_call: NA; clone_size: few; j_call: TRBJ2-2; v_call: TRBV12-3/TRBV12-4; cdr3_aa: CASSSLQGREAGELFF; cdr3_nt: TGTGCCAGCAGTTCCCTACAGGGTCGCGAGGCCGGGGAGCTGTTTTTT
d_call: NA; clone_size: many; j_call: TRBJ2-1; v_call: TRBV20-1; cdr3_aa: CSASGNPSSYNEQFF; cdr3_nt: TGCAGTGCTAGCGGGAACCCTAGCTCCTACAATGAGCAGTTCTTC
d_call: NA; clone_size: NA; j_call: TRBJ1-1; v_call: TRBV10-3; cdr3_aa: CAISDVNRPEAFF; cdr3_nt: TGTGCCATCAGTGACGTTAACAGGCCAGAAGCTTTCTTT
d_call: NA; clone_size: many; j_call: TRBJ2-2; v_call: TRBV18; cdr3_aa: CASTTRTANTGELFF; cdr3_nt: TGTGCCAGCACCACCAGGACGGCGAACACCGGGGAGCTGTTTTTT
d_call: TRBD1; clone_size: few; j_call: TRBJ1-1; v_call: TRBV12-3/TRBV12-4; cdr3_aa: CASSTTPGQGVAEAFF; cdr3_nt: TGTGCCAGCAGTACCACCCCTGGACAGGGGGTTGCTGAAGCTTTCTTT
d_call: NA; clone_size: many; j_call: TRBJ1-3; v_call: TRBV24-1; cdr3_aa: CATSDLRQRTSGNTIYF; cdr3_nt: TGTGCCACCAGTGATTTACGGCAGCGGACCTCTGGAAACACCATATATTTT
d_call: TRBD1; clone_size: once; j_call: TRBJ1-4; v_call: TRBV7-6; cdr3_aa: CASSRGQGNEKLFF; cdr3_nt: TGTGCCAGCAGCCGGGGACAGGGAAATGAAAAACTGTTTTTT
d_call: NA; clone_size: many; j_call: TRBJ2-1; v_call: TRBV12-3/TRBV12-4; cdr3_aa: CASRDDLYNEQFF; cdr3_nt: TGTGCCAGCAGAGACGACCTTTACAATGAGCAGTTCTTC
d_call: NA; clone_size: few; j_call: TRBJ1-1; v_call: TRBV7-9; cdr3_aa: CASSSGGSEAFF; cdr3_nt: TGTGCCAGCAGCTCCGGGGGGAGCGAAGCTTTCTTT
d_call: TRBD1; clone_size: NA; j_call: TRBJ2-2; v_call: TRBV10-3; cdr3_aa: CAISEDRDGELFF; cdr3_nt: TGTGCCATCAGCGAAGACAGGGACGGGGAGCTGTTTTTT
d_call: TRBD2; clone_size: few; j_call: TRBJ2-5; v_call: TRBV19; cdr3_aa: CASSIVSGGPLETQYF; cdr3_nt: TGTGCCAGTAGTATAGTAAGCGGGGGACCCCTAGAGACCCAGTACTTC
d_call: TRBD1; clone_size: NA; j_call: TRBJ1-3; v_call: TRBV6-5; cdr3_aa: CAISYSAGGFGNTIYF; cdr3_nt: TGTGCCATCAGTTACTCTGCAGGGGGCTTTGGAAACACCATATATTTT
d_call: NA; clone_size: few; j_call: TRBJ1-2; v_call: TRBV29-1; cdr3_aa: CSVRTDLLSGYTF; cdr3_nt: TGCAGCGTGCGGACAGATCTACTATCTGGCTACACCTTC
d_call: NA; clone_size: NA; j_call: TRBJ2-1; v_call: TRBV11-2; cdr3_aa: CASSPNFEGSYNEQFF; cdr3_nt: TGTGCCAGCAGCCCCAATTTTGAGGGCTCCTACAATGAGCAGTTCTTC
d_call: NA; clone_size: NA; j_call: TRBJ2-1; v_call: TRBV5-6; cdr3_aa: CASSSRDEQFF; cdr3_nt: TGTGCCAGCAGCTCACGAGATGAGCAGTTCTTC
d_call: NA; clone_size: NA; j_call: TRBJ2-7; v_call: TRBV7-9; cdr3_aa: CASIMWTGEDYGQYF; cdr3_nt: TGTGCCAGCATCATGTGGACAGGAGAGGACTACGGGCAGTACTTC
d_call: NA; clone_size: few; j_call: TRBJ2-5; v_call: TRBV7-8; cdr3_aa: CASSLSGNQETQYF; cdr3_nt: TGTGCCAGCAGCTTATCAGGGAACCAAGAGACCCAGTACTTC
d_call: NA; clone_size: NA; j_call: TRBJ2-7; v_call: TRBV29-1; cdr3_aa: CSVDVGVTGYEQYF; cdr3_nt: TGCAGCGTTGATGTCGGTGTAACAGGGTACGAGCAGTACTTC
d_call: TRBD2; clone_size: NA; j_call: TRBJ2-7; v_call: TRBV7-8; cdr3_aa: CASSFSGATDYEQYF; cdr3_nt: TGTGCCAGCAGCTTTAGCGGGGCGACCGACTACGAGCAGTACTTC
d_call: NA; clone_size: few; j_call: TRBJ2-2; v_call: TRBV3-1; cdr3_aa: CASSQGYRINLAGELFF; cdr3_nt: TGTGCCAGCAGCCAAGGTTACCGAATTAACCTTGCTGGGGAGCTGTTTTTT
d_call: NA; clone_size: NA; j_call: TRBJ2-7; v_call: TRBV10-3; cdr3_aa: CAISESGGGYEQYF; cdr3_nt: TGTGCCATCAGTGAGTCGGGAGGGGGCTACGAGCAGTACTTC
d_call: TRBD2; clone_size: few; j_call: TRBJ2-1; v_call: TRBV20-1; cdr3_aa: CSAVPRTSGGRNEQFF; cdr3_nt: TGCAGTGCTGTCCCGAGGACTAGCGGGGGGAGAAATGAGCAGTTCTTC
d_call: NA; clone_size: few; j_call: TRBJ2-1; v_call: TRBV7-9; cdr3_aa: CASSSGTGQDEQFF; cdr3_nt: TGTGCCAGCAGCTCCGGGACGGGGCAGGATGAGCAGTTCTTC
d_call: TRBD2; clone_size: few; j_call: TRBJ2-5; v_call: TRBV5-6; cdr3_aa: CASSLMAGTSGGKTQYF; cdr3_nt: TGTGCCAGCAGCTTGATGGCCGGGACTAGCGGGGGAAAGACCCAGTACTTC
d_call: NA; clone_size: many; j_call: TRBJ1-4; v_call: TRBV6-5; cdr3_aa: CASRRDNADEKLFF; cdr3_nt: TGTGCCAGCAGGAGGGACAATGCGGATGAAAAACTGTTTTTT
d_call: TRBD2; clone_size: many; j_call: TRBJ2-1; v_call: TRBV12-3/TRBV12-4; cdr3_aa: CASSIGAGGPYNEQFF; cdr3_nt: TGTGCCAGCAGTATAGGGGCGGGGGGGCCCTACAATGAGCAGTTCTTC
d_call: NA; clone_size: few; j_call: TRBJ2-3; v_call: TRBV5-1; cdr3_aa: CASSLFLGLQGGVDTQYF; cdr3_nt: TGCGCCAGCAGCTTATTTTTAGGTCTCCAGGGAGGAGTGGATACGCAGTATTTT
d_call: NA; clone_size: many; j_call: TRBJ2-5; v_call: TRBV7-9; cdr3_aa: CASSPRDFQETQYF; cdr3_nt: TGTGCCAGCAGCCCGCGGGACTTCCAAGAGACCCAGTACTTC
d_call: NA; clone_size: NA; j_call: TRBJ1-2; v_call: TRBV27; cdr3_aa: CASSLTGPNGYTF; cdr3_nt: TGTGCCAGCAGCCTGACAGGCCCGAATGGCTACACCTTC
d_call: NA; clone_size: few; j_call: TRBJ2-1; v_call: TRBV7-9; cdr3_aa: CASIEPPQSSYNEQFF; cdr3_nt: TGTGCCAGCATCGAACCCCCACAGAGCTCCTACAATGAGCAGTTCTTC
d_call: NA; clone_size: NA; j_call: TRBJ2-3; v_call: TRBV6-5; cdr3_aa: CASSYGPSQSDTQYF; cdr3_nt: TGTGCCAGCAGTTACGGGCCTAGCCAGTCAGATACGCAGTATTTT